Listed here are 27 T cell receptor beta chains from one sample, sequenced in a study of T-cell memory formation after mild COVID-19. TCRdb re-derived calls from the 5' RACE reads in MiXCR, one entry per CDR3 protein. Here the sample spans just under 550,000 distinct CDR3 sequences, roughly 20% being singletons. Sample: PBMCs or a T cell subset sorted from them (not recorded which). The receptors shown here come from an adult woman who had mild COVID-19 (a few samples of this study predate the infection). Cell type and time point are not known.

The V and J genes are TRBV4-1 and TRBJ2-7; 8 bases fit TRBD1. Losses at the gene ends were 2 bases for V and 2 bases for J; bases not matched to a gene: 5. This CDR3 comprises 15 residues. Per germline, CDR1 MGHRA and CDR2 YSYEKL. The CDR3 nucleotides read TGCGCCAGCAGCCAATACGGGACAGGCACCTACGAGCAGTACTTC. Its protein is CASSQYGTGTYEQYF.

This rearrangement joins TRBV29-1 to TRBJ2-1; 14 nucleotides line up with TRBD2. V gave up 1 base and J gave up 4 bases; unmatched junction bases: 6. The CDR3 is 17 residues long. CDR1 and CDR2 (germline): SQVTM, ANQGSEA. The CDR3 loop is CSVEGGTSGRSYNEQFF. In nucleotides, the CDR3 is TGCAGCGTTGAAGGTGGGACTAGCGGGAGATCTTACAATGAGCAGTTCTTC.

The chain employs TRBV10-3 and TRBJ2-1, with D possibly TRBD1 on 6 matching bases. Germline CDR1 ENHRY, CDR2 SYGVKD. This CDR3 is 12 amino acids long. V lost 7 bases and J 7 bases, leaving 11 bases between the germline ends. For the CDR3, the DNA is TGTGCCATCATCATAAGGGGGAATGAGCAGTTCTTC. Amino acids: CAIIIRGNEQFF.

This chain links TRBV7-2 with TRBJ2-7; 8 bases match TRBD1. The CDR3 extends over 14 amino acids. V shed 5 bases, J shed 3 bases, and the junction held 6 bases outside the gene matches. The germline CDR1 and CDR2 sequences are SGHTA and FQGNSA. In nucleotides, the CDR3 is TGTGCCAGCAGCGCCCGACAGGGGAACTACGAGCAGTACTTC. This gives the protein CASSARQGNYEQYF.

The chain joins TRBV7-9 to TRBJ2-3; 7 bases fit TRBD2. The V segment lost 7 bases and the J segment 3 bases; nucleotides outside the gene matches: 7. CDR3 length: 14 residues. Looked up from germline, CDR1 is SEHNR and CDR2 is FQNEAQ (reference sequence). CDR3 nucleotides: TGTGCCAGCAAGGAAACTAGCGAAACAGATACGCAGTATTTT. Translation: CASKETSETDTQYF.

This clonotype showed up just a few times. The J gene is TRBJ2-5, the V gene TRBV11-2, with D tentatively TRBD2 (5 bases). Germline V lookup: CDR1 SGHAT, CDR2 FQNNGV. The CDR3 is 15 amino acids. V was clipped by 2 bases and J by 3 bases, with 13 bases between them. This CDR3 is CASSLLTRPEETQYF. DNA of the CDR3: TGTGCCAGCAGCTTATTAACTAGACCAGAAGAGACCCAGTACTTC. Supplemented by reference TRBV11-2 and TRBJ2-5, the full variable domain reads EAGVAQSPRYKIIEKRQSVAFWCNPISGHATLYWYQQILGQGPKLLIQFQNNGVVDDSQLPKDRFSAERLKGVDSTLKIQPAKLEDSAVYLCASSLLTRPEETQYFGPGTRLLVL.

There are a few counts of this clonotype. V and J are TRBV5-6 and TRBJ2-1, with 8 bases lining up with TRBD1. CDR3 length equals 14 residues. Germline values: CDR1 SGHDT, CDR2 YYEEEE. With V trimmed by 3 bases and J by 7 bases, 6 bases remained unmatched. In DNA form, the CDR3 reads TGTGCCAGCAGCTCTGACAGGGGTAGAAATGAGCAGTTCTTC. Its protein product is CASSSDRGRNEQFF.

This clonotype has more than one count but fewer than ten. The chain employs TRBV12-3 or TRBV12-4 and TRBJ1-6; 7 nucleotides match TRBD1. This CDR3 spans 16 amino acids. Germline trimming cut 6 bases from V and 10 bases from J; bases unmatched to any gene: 15. CDR3 amino acids: CASRRQGVLLDSPLHF. The CDR3 DNA sequence: TGTGCCAGCAGAAGACAGGGTGTCCTACTAGACTCACCCCTCCACTTT.

This clonotype was recorded a few times. V is TRBV7-2 and J is TRBJ2-1, with TRBD1 matching over 7 bases. The CDR3 loop spans 14 amino acids. V dropped 1 base and J dropped 8; count of bases not matched to a gene: 5. Germline loops: CDR1 SGHTA, CDR2 FQGNSA. For the CDR3, the DNA is TGTGCCAGCAGCTTAGGACAGGGTTACGATGAGCAGTTCTTC. It yields the protein CASSLGQGYDEQFF.

This clonotype was counted between two and nine times. The chain recombines TRBV27 with TRBJ2-7; 10 positions agree with TRBD1. Germline lookup yields CDR1 MNHEY and CDR2 SMNVEV (reference sequence). Unmatched junction bases numbered 6, after V lost 4 bases and J lost 0 bases. This CDR3 comprises 16 residues. This CDR3 reads CASSWTGGLSSYEQYF. The DNA for the CDR3 is TGTGCCAGCAGTTGGACAGGGGGGCTTAGCTCCTACGAGCAGTACTTC.

This clonotype was found a few times. V and J are TRBV10-3 and TRBJ2-4; D is tentatively TRBD1 or TRBD2 (5 bases each). Germline CDR1 ENHRY, CDR2 SYGVKD. V was pared by 3 bases and J by 8 bases, with 14 bases between. The CDR3 extends over 14 amino acids. The CDR3 DNA follows: TGTGCCATCAGTGATACGGGGCTAGGGGACATTCAGTACTTC. It yields the protein CAISDTGLGDIQYF.

This clonotype turned up a few times. The V call is TRBV2, the J call TRBJ2-7; unclear D gene. This CDR3 has 12 residues. V was trimmed by 7 bases and J by 5 bases, leaving 12 bases between them. Germline V gene lookup returns CDR1 SNHLY and CDR2 FYNNEI. The CDR3 DNA is TGTGCCAGCATCTCGGCGCGGAACGAGCAGTACTTC. It encodes CASISARNEQYF.

The chain is built from TRBV5-1 and TRBJ2-7; D is unresolved. Germline loops: CDR1 SGHRS, CDR2 YFSETQ. The CDR3 runs 14 residues. The ends were cut back, 9 bases at V and 1 base at J, with 17 bases in the middle. The CDR3, as DNA: TGCGCCACCGCCTCCACGGCAAGATCCTACGAGCAGTACTTC. Protein sequence: CATASTARSYEQYF.

This clonotype showed up just a few times. The chain employs TRBV9 and TRBJ1-1; D is possibly TRBD1 (5 bases). The CDR3 spans 13 residues. Germline loops: CDR1 SGDLS, CDR2 YYNGEE. Trimming left V 0 bases short and J 6 bases short, with 9 bases between. CDR3 in DNA: TGTGCCAGCAGCGTAGGGGGGGTCCCTGAAGCTTTCTTT. Protein: CASSVGGVPEAFF.

This clonotype was seen only a few times. The V gene is TRBV6-2 or TRBV6-3, the J gene TRBJ2-2; no definite D call. From germline, CDR1 is MNHEY and CDR2 SVGEGT. V lost 4 bases to trimming and J lost 0 bases, with 3 bases between them. This CDR3 contains 13 residues. The CDR3 sequence: CASSSSNTGELFF. The CDR3 DNA reads as TGTGCCAGCAGTTCCTCGAACACCGGGGAGCTGTTTTTT.

The rearrangement uses TRBV7-8 and TRBJ2-3, with D maybe TRBD1 (6 bases). The CDR3 spans 14 residues. V was clipped by 4 bases and J by 6 bases, with 14 bases between them. Germline V gene sequence: CDR1 SGHVS, CDR2 FQNEAQ. Written as DNA, the CDR3 is TGTGCCAGCAGCTCAAAAGGGGGTTGGGATACGCAGTATTTT. This codes for CASSSKGGWDTQYF.

V and J are TRBV5-1 and TRBJ1-6; 10 bases align to TRBD1. V trimming: 3 bases; J trimming: 7 bases; junction bases outside the gene matches: 10. CDR3 size: 17 residues. Germline CDR1 reads SGHRS; CDR2 reads YFSETQ. The CDR3 region is CASSSPGQGLWNSPLHF. For the CDR3, the DNA is TGCGCCAGCAGCTCGCCGGGACAGGGGCTCTGGAATTCACCCCTCCACTTT.

This clonotype turned up a few times. The chain combines TRBV24-1 with TRBJ2-2; no definite D call. Germline V gene sequence: CDR1 KGHDR, CDR2 SFDVKD. Trimming took off 3 bases at V and 6 bases at J, with 10 bases between the two ends. The CDR3 consists of 14 residues. The CDR3 spells CATSDREWPGELFF. In DNA form, the CDR3 reads TGTGCCACCAGTGATCGAGAGTGGCCCGGGGAGCTGTTTTTT.

This clonotype has a handful of counts. The chain has TRBV5-6 and TRBJ1-1; D uncertain. CDR3 length: 11 amino acids. Germline CDR1 SGHDT, CDR2 YYEEEE. V dropped 7 bases and J dropped 3 bases, with 7 bases sitting between them. As DNA, the CDR3 is TGTGCCAGCGCTGGGGACACTGAAGCTTTCTTT. This encodes CASAGDTEAFF.

This clonotype was seen a few times. V and J are TRBV4-1 and TRBJ2-5; D uncertain. There are 14 residues in the CDR3. Germline values: CDR1 MGHRA, CDR2 YSYEKL. V was shortened by 1 base and J by 0 bases, with 6 bases between the two germline ends. The CDR3 DNA reads as TGCGCCAGCAGCCAAGTGGAGAACCAAGAGACCCAGTACTTC. It yields the protein CASSQVENQETQYF.

In its sample, this clonotype was seen a few times. The chain uses TRBV20-1 and TRBJ2-1; TRBD2 matches 8 bases. CDR3 length: 13 residues. Germline V CDR1 and CDR2: DFQATT, SNEGSKA (reference sequence). J was trimmed by 8 bases and V by 4 bases; bases with no gene match: 7. The CDR3 sequence is CSAKGLVIDEQFF. The CDR3 DNA follows: TGCAGTGCTAAGGGACTAGTGATCGATGAGCAGTTCTTC.

The chain recombines TRBV15 with TRBJ2-7, with 7 bases fitting TRBD1. The V gene's germline CDR1 is LNHNV and CDR2 YYDKDF (reference sequence). The CDR3 totals 15 residues. V was clipped by 6 bases and J by 2 bases; unmatched bases: 10. Here the CDR3 reads CATSDTGTATYEQYF. The DNA for the CDR3 is TGTGCCACCAGTGACACCGGGACAGCCACCTACGAGCAGTACTTC.

This clonotype was detected only a few times. This sequence joins TRBV7-2 and TRBJ1-2; 7 positions match TRBD1. The germline gives CDR1 SGHTA, CDR2 FQGNSA. CDR3 length equals 15 residues. J gave up 5 bases and V 4 bases, and 10 bases lay outside the gene matches. The CDR3 sequence: CASSSWTGGGYGYTF. The DNA of the CDR3 is TGTGCCAGCAGCTCTTGGACAGGAGGGGGATATGGCTACACCTTC.

The chain couples TRBV4-3 to TRBJ2-2; weak D call: TRBD2 (6 bases). Germline values: CDR1 LGHNA, CDR2 YSLEER. This CDR3 region has 14 residues. The ends were cut back, 4 bases at V and 3 bases at J, with 9 bases in the middle. The CDR3: CASSPGLHTGELFF. The CDR3 DNA follows: TGCGCCAGCAGCCCGGGACTTCACACCGGGGAGCTGTTTTTT.

The chain recombines TRBV7-9 with TRBJ2-3, with 7 bases that match TRBD2. With 5 bases clipped from V and 0 bases from J, the junction kept 8 bases outside the gene matches. Germline loops: CDR1 SEHNR, CDR2 FQNEAQ (reference sequence). The CDR3 extends over 16 amino acids. The DNA of the CDR3 is TGTGCCAGCAGCACCCTACTAGCGTCTAGCACAGATACGCAGTATTTT. Protein: CASSTLLASSTDTQYF.

The chain is built from TRBV4-2 and TRBJ2-7; 11 nucleotides line up with TRBD2. This CDR3 contains 20 residues. Per the germline V gene, CDR1 is LGHNA and CDR2 is YNFKEQ. J gave up 3 bases and V 3 bases, and 19 bases lay outside the gene matches. The DNA of the CDR3 is TGTGCCAGCAGCCACAAGGCGTCCGGACTAGCGGGTTCCGAGGGCTACGAGCAGTACTTC. Residues: CASSHKASGLAGSEGYEQYF.

The chain joins TRBV5-1 to TRBJ2-7; 11 positions agree with TRBD2. Germline CDR1 reads SGHRS; CDR2 reads YFSETQ. CDR3 size: 16 residues. J lost 3 bases, V lost 3 bases, and 8 bases had no gene match. The CDR3 protein is CASSSYPTSGVYEQYF. The DNA for the CDR3 is TGCGCCAGCAGCTCCTACCCGACTAGCGGGGTCTACGAGCAGTACTTC.